Given below is one T cell receptor (beta chain) in context. Sequencing was performed with immunoSEQ multiplex PCR; in TCRdb, only in-frame clones are kept and a portion is missing. The sample lists about 67,000 clones, 87% occurring once. The data belong to a study of blood T cell repertoires in COVID-19. Study summary: Spain, Italy and the United States supplied samples that represented acute and convalescent COVID-19.

V gave up 4 bases and J gave up 2 bases, with 15 bases separating them. Looked up from germline, CDR1 is SGHNT and CDR2 is YYREEE (reference sequence). CDR3 length: 15 amino acids. The V call is TRBV5-4, the J call TRBJ2-5; D might be TRBD2 (6 bases). The TCR sequence derives from a man aged 50 to 59 with active COVID-19. Sequencing was carried out using peripheral blood. This CDR3 reads CASSKTRGSQETQYF. CDR3 nucleotide sequence: TGTGCCAGCAGCAAGACTAGGGGCTCACAAGAGACCCAGTACTTC.